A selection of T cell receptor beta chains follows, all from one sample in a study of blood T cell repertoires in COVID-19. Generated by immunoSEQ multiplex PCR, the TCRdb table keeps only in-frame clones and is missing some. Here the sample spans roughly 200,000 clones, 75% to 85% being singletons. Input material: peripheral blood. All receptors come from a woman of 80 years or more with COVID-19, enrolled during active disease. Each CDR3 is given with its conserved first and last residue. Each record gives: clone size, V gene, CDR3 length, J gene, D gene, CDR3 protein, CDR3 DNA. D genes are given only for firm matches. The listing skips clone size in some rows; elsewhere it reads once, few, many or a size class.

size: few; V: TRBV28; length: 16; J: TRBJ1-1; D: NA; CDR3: CASSFPALALNTEAFF; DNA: TGTGCCAGCAGTTTCCCAGCACTAGCCCTGAACACTGAAGCTTTCTTT
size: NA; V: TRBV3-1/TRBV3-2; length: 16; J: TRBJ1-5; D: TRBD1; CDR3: CASSRSGQVSNQPQHF; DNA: TGTGCCAGCAGCCGGTCGGGACAGGTGTCTAATCAGCCCCAGCATTTT
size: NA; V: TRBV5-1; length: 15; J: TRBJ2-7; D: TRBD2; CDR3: CASSLGTSGTYEQYF; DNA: TGCGCCAGCAGCCTCGGGACTAGCGGAACCTACGAGCAGTACTTC
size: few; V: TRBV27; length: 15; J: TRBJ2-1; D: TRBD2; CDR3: CASSPSGRAGNEQFF; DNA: TGTGCCAGCAGCCCTAGCGGGAGGGCCGGGAATGAGCAGTTCTTC
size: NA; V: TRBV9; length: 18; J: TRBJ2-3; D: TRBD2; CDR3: CASSVASARGGNTDTQYF; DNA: TGTGCCAGCAGCGTAGCTAGCGCCCGGGGGGGGAATACAGATACGCAGTATTTT
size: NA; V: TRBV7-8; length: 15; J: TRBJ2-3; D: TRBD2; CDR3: CASRGLAGFTDTQYF; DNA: TGTGCCAGCAGGGGACTAGCGGGATTCACAGATACGCAGTATTTT
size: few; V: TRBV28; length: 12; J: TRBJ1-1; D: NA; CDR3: CASSLRGTEAFF; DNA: TGTGCCAGCAGTTTACGGGGCACTGAAGCTTTCTTT
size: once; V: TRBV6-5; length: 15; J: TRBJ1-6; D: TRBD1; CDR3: CASRREGALSSPLHF; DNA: TGTGCCAGCAGGCGGGAGGGGGCCTTATCTTCACCCCTCCACTTT
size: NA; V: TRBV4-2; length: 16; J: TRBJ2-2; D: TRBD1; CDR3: CASSQPGQGNTGELFF; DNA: TGTGCCAGCAGCCAACCCGGACAGGGGAACACCGGGGAGCTGTTTTTT
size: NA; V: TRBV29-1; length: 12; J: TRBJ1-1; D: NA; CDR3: CSVEDSNTEAFF; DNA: TGCAGCGTTGAAGACAGTAACACTGAAGCTTTCTTT
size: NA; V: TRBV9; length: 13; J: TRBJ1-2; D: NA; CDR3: CASSPISVFGYTF; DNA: TGTGCCAGCAGCCCCATTTCGGTCTTTGGCTACACCTTC
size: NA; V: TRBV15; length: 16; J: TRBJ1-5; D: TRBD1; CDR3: CATSRGGRGLVQPQHF; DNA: TGTGCCACCAGCAGAGGTGGCAGGGGGCTTGTTCAGCCCCAGCATTTT
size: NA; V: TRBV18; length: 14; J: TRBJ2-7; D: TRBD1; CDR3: CASSPPTGLHEQYF; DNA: TGTGCCAGCTCCCCACCGACAGGGTTGCACGAGCAGTACTTC
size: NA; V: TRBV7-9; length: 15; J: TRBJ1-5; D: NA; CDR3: CASSLAPGGNQPQHF; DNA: TGTGCCAGCAGCTTAGCCCCGGGAGGCAATCAGCCCCAGCATTTT
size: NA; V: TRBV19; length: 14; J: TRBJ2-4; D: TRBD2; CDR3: CASSILAGGNIQYF; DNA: TGTGCCAGTAGTATTCTAGCGGGAGGCAACATTCAGTACTTC
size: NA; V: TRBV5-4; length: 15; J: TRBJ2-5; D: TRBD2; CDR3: CASSPLAGEAETQYF; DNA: TGTGCCAGCAGCCCGCTAGCGGGAGAGGCGGAGACCCAGTACTTC
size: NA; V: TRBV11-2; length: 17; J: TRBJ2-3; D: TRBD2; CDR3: CASSPRASGGRTDTQYF; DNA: TGTGCCAGCAGCCCGAGGGCTAGCGGGGGGCGCACAGATACGCAGTATTTT
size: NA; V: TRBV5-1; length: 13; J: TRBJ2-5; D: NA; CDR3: CASSLGLRETQYF; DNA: TGCGCCAGCAGCTTGGGACTTAGGGAGACCCAGTACTTC
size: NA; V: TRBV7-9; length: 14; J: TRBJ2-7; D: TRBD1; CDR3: CASSLPGGRGEQYF; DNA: TGTGCCAGCAGCTTACCAGGGGGAAGGGGCGAGCAGTACTTC
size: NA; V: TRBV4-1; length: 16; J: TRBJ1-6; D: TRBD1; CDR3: CASSQDLSTGRRPLHF; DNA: TGCGCCAGCAGCCAAGATCTTTCGACAGGGAGACGACCCCTCCACTTT
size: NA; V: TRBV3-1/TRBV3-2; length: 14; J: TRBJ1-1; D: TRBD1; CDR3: CATTGTGGPTEAFF; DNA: TGTGCCACCACCGGGACAGGTGGCCCCACTGAAGCTTTCTTT
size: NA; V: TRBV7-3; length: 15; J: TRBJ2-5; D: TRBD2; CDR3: CASSLVPGGLGAQYF; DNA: TGTGCCAGCAGCTTAGTTCCGGGAGGGTTGGGGGCCCAGTACTTC
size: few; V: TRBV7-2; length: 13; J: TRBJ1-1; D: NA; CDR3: CASSAGRKPEAFF; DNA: TGTGCCAGCAGCGCGGGCCGAAAACCTGAAGCTTTCTTT
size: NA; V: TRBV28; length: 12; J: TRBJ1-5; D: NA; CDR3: CASNVGSVTQHF; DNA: TGTGCCAGCAACGTTGGGAGCGTGACCCAGCATTTT
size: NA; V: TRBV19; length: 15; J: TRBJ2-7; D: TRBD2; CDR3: CASSIVGGEGASQYF; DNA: TGTGCCAGTAGTATCGTTGGGGGGGAGGGTGCCTCGCAGTACTTC
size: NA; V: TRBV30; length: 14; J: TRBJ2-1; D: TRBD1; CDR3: CAWSSGTGYNEQFF; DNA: TGTGCCTGGAGCTCCGGGACAGGGTACAATGAGCAGTTCTTC
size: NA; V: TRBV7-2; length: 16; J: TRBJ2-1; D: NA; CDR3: CASSSRTPSPGHEQFF; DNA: TGTGCCAGCAGCTCCCGAACCCCCTCTCCAGGGCATGAGCAGTTCTTC
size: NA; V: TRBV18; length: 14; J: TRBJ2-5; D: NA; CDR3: CASSPPAGVGTQYF; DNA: TGTGCCAGCTCACCACCTGCCGGGGTTGGGACCCAGTACTTC
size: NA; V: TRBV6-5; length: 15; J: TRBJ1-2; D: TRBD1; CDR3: CASSYQAGGHYGYTF; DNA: TGTGCCAGCAGTTATCAGGCAGGGGGCCACTATGGCTACACCTTC
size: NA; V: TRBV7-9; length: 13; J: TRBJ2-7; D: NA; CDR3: CASSSRGYYEQYF; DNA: TGTGCCAGCAGCTCAAGAGGGTACTACGAGCAGTACTTC
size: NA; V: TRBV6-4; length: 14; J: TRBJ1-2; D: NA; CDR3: CASSPTPTGDRYTF; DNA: TGTGCCAGCAGTCCTACCCCGACAGGTGATCGCTACACCTTC